A single sample gave rise to the 30 T cell receptor beta chains below, sequenced in a study of identical twins. TCRdb re-analysed the 5' RACE reads in MiXCR, keeping a single row per CDR3 protein. The data hold 550,000 to 800,000 distinct CDR3 sequences, with 7.1% observed a single time. This sample was also put to use in a study of yellow fever vaccine responses in identical twins.

Sequences were obtained from PBMCs. The receptors shown here come from a young woman in good health.

The J gene is TRBJ2-2, the V gene TRBV9, with D possibly matching TRBD1 (6 bases). This CDR3 region has 13 residues. Trimming cost V 6 bases and J 3 bases, with 9 bases left between them. The V gene's germline CDR1 is SGDLS and CDR2 YYNGEE. CDR3 coding DNA: TGTGCCAGCAATGCAGGGGACACCGGGGAGCTGTTTTTT. Its translation is CASNAGDTGELFF.

This clonotype was recorded only once. Mismatch with germline at one junction end may stem from a read error. This sequence joins TRBV20-1 and TRBJ2-1; D assignment may be TRBD1 or TRBD2 (5 bases each). The CDR3 is 17 residues long. Germline-derived CDR1 and CDR2 are DFQATT and SNEGSKA (reference sequence). CDR3 in amino acids: CSARGLVSDSPNNEQFF. DNA for the CDR3: TGCAGTGCAAGAGGGTTGGTGTCTGACAGCCCGAACAATGAGCAGTTCTTC.

This clonotype was seen a few times. DNA of the CDR3: TGTGCCATCAGTGACCAAGGGCTTCGGAATGAGCAGTTCTTC. Translating it yields CAISDQGLRNEQFF. The chain joins TRBV10-3 to TRBJ2-1; D is undetermined. The germline V gene encodes CDR1 ENHRY and CDR2 SYGVKD. Trimming left V 3 bases short and J 7 bases short, with 13 bases between. CDR3 size: 14 residues.

This clonotype was seen many times. This chain joins TRBV7-3 and TRBJ2-3, with D perhaps matching TRBD2 (5 bases). Per the germline V gene, CDR1 is SGHTA and CDR2 is FQGTGA. The CDR3 consists of 13 residues. V dropped 4 bases and J dropped 0 bases, with 5 bases sitting between them. The CDR3 protein is CASSWTSTDTQYF. The CDR3 nucleotides read TGTGCCAGCAGCTGGACTAGCACAGATACGCAGTATTTT.

This clonotype came up a few times. The chain recombines TRBV14 with TRBJ2-7; 11 bases match TRBD2. Looked up from germline, CDR1 is SGHDN and CDR2 is FVKESK. The trim removed 1 base at V and 0 bases at J, leaving 8 bases unmatched. The CDR3 runs 18 residues. The CDR3 loop is CASSQVRGTSGSSYEQYF. Written as DNA, the CDR3 is TGTGCCAGCAGCCAAGTTAGGGGGACTAGCGGAAGCTCCTACGAGCAGTACTTC.

The V call is TRBV2, the J call TRBJ2-3, with TRBD1 as a possible D gene (6 bases). V lost 8 bases, J lost 6 bases, and 15 bases lay in between. CDR1 is SNHLY and CDR2 is FYNNEI in the germline V gene. The CDR3 extends over 13 amino acids. In nucleotides, the CDR3 is TGTGCCAGCTCTCGCTGGACAGACGATACGCAGTATTTT. It yields the protein CASSRWTDDTQYF.

This clonotype was counted at least ten times. Because the CDR3's place on the DNA is in doubt, the DNA is left out and the CDR3 is given as listed by TCRdb. This chain connects TRBV12-3 or TRBV12-4 to TRBJ2-3. The CDR3 sequence runs 14 residues, both termini included. The CDR3 is CASSSSGHTDTQYF.

This clonotype was detected a few times. This chain connects TRBV27 to TRBJ2-7; TRBD2 matches 12 bases. CDR3 length: 20 amino acids. V lost 4 bases, J lost 5 bases, and 21 bases stayed unmatched. CDR1 and CDR2 from the germline V gene are MNHEY and SMNVEV (reference sequence). The CDR3 bases are TGTGCCAGCAGTTCGCTCAAGGGAAGGGCTAGCGGGAGGGATTCTAACGAGCAGTACTTC. Its protein product is CASSSLKGRASGRDSNEQYF.

The chain employs TRBV29-1 and TRBJ2-7, with D perhaps matching TRBD1 (5 bases). The V gene's germline CDR1 is SQVTM and CDR2 ANQGSEA. Trimming shortened V by 3 bases and J by 2 bases, and 11 bases separated the two germline ends. The CDR3 consists of 13 residues. CDR3 protein: CSVERLGAYEQYF. The DNA of the CDR3 is TGCAGCGTTGAGCGGCTAGGGGCCTACGAGCAGTACTTC.

This clonotype turned up a few times. This sequence joins TRBV2 and TRBJ2-2; 11 nucleotides agree with TRBD2. V was pared by 3 bases and J by 0 bases, with 6 bases of the junction left unmatched. The CDR3 length is 18 residues. Germline-derived CDR1 and CDR2 are SNHLY and FYNNEI. CDR3: CASSDLAGGHSNTGELFF. CDR3 nucleotides: TGTGCCAGCAGTGATCTAGCGGGGGGACATTCGAACACCGGGGAGCTGTTTTTT.

There are a few counts of this clonotype. This chain connects TRBV21-1 to TRBJ2-7; the table calls TRBD2, which could not be checked here. TRBV21-1 is shown as a pseudogene. This CDR3 region has 19 residues. CDR3 amino acids: CASSKKGETSPTRDYEQYF. As DNA, the CDR3 is TGTGCCAGCAGCAAGAAGGGGGAGACTAGCCCGACGCGGGACTACGAGCAGTACTTC.

This clonotype was observed many times. V is TRBV6-1 and J is TRBJ1-1, with 7 bases matching TRBD1. Germline V CDR1 and CDR2: MNHNS, SASEGT. The J segment lost 7 bases and the V segment lost 6 bases, leaving 8 bases of the junction unmatched. This CDR3 has 13 residues. The CDR3 DNA reads TGTGCCAGCAGCCCAGGGGGGAACGGTGAAGCTTTCTTT. It is translated as CASSPGGNGEAFF.

The rearrangement uses TRBV6-2 or TRBV6-3 and TRBJ2-1; D possibly corresponds to TRBD1 (6 bases). The germline CDR1 and CDR2 sequences are MNHEY and SVGEGT. The germline V and J ends were trimmed by 0 bases and 8 bases, with 11 bases remaining between them. The CDR3 runs 14 residues. CDR3 sequence reads: CASSYSGQYHEQFF. CDR3 nucleotides: TGTGCCAGCAGTTACTCAGGACAGTATCATGAGCAGTTCTTC.

The chain joins TRBV10-1 to TRBJ2-3, with D uncertain. Looked up from germline, CDR1 is WNHNN and CDR2 is SYGVQD (reference sequence). There are 15 residues in the CDR3. Deletions cut 2 bases from V and 4 bases from J, with 13 bases between. The CDR3 DNA reads as TGCGCCAGCAGTGAGCTGGGGTCCCGGGCAGATACGCAGTATTTT. It encodes CASSELGSRADTQYF.

The chain employs TRBV7-9 and TRBJ2-2; unclear D gene. With 2 bases removed from V and 7 bases from J, the gap between germline ends came to 11 bases. The CDR3 totals 14 residues. Germline V lookup: CDR1 SEHNR, CDR2 FQNEAQ (reference sequence). The CDR3, as DNA: TGTGCCAGCAGCTTATTCGGAACGGACGGGGAGCTGTTTTTT. It codes for CASSLFGTDGELFF.

In its sample, this clonotype was seen many times. The rearrangement uses TRBV7-2 and TRBJ2-2; 9 bases are shared with TRBD2. CDR1 and CDR2 (germline): SGHTA, FQGNSA. Germline trimming cut 2 bases from V and 6 bases from J; bases unmatched to any gene: 4. There are 15 residues in the CDR3. CDR3 sequence: CASSLTTSGAGELFF. CDR3 DNA: TGTGCCAGCAGCTTAACGACTAGCGGCGCCGGGGAGCTGTTTTTT.

This clonotype has a count of ten or more. V gene TRBV9 combines with J gene TRBJ2-3; 7 bases map to TRBD2. Germline V gene lookup returns CDR1 SGDLS and CDR2 YYNGEE. Unmatched junction bases numbered 10, after V lost 4 bases and J lost 5 bases. The CDR3 totals 15 residues. The CDR3: CASSSRTLAGDTQYF. The CDR3 nucleotides read TGTGCCAGCAGCTCCAGAACTTTAGCGGGAGATACGCAGTATTTT. The variable domain in full, completed from reference TRBV9 and TRBJ2-3, reads DSGVTQTPKHLITATGQRVTLRCSPRSGDLSVYWYQQSLDQGLQFLIQYYNGEERAKGNILERFSAQQFPDLHSELNLSSLELGDSALYFCASSSRTLAGDTQYFGPGTRLTVL.

This chain connects TRBV18 to TRBJ2-2, with D perhaps given as TRBD1 or TRBD2 (5 bases each). Trimming took off 8 bases at V and 5 bases at J, with 18 bases between the two ends. The CDR3 sequence is 15 residues long. Germline CDR1 KGHSH, CDR2 LQKENI. In DNA, the CDR3 is TGTGCCAGCGCGCCGCAGGGAGTTGAAACCGGGGAGCTGTTTTTT. Amino acid sequence: CASAPQGVETGELFF.

At least ten counts were recorded for this clonotype. This sequence joins TRBV5-6 and TRBJ2-2; the D is unclear. V was clipped by 4 bases and J by 3 bases, with 10 bases between them. Germline CDR1 is SGHDT and CDR2 is YYEEEE. The CDR3 sequence is 14 residues long. CDR3 loop: CASSPGPYTGELFF. The CDR3 DNA is TGTGCCAGCAGCCCCGGCCCTTACACCGGGGAGCTGTTTTTT.

In this sample, this clonotype turned up many times. The chain is built from TRBV28 and TRBJ1-6, with D perhaps TRBD1 (6 bases). The germline V and J ends were trimmed by 6 bases and 0 bases, with 9 bases remaining between them. CDR3 size: 15 residues. Looked up from germline, CDR1 is MDHEN and CDR2 is SYDVKM. Written as DNA, the CDR3 is TGTGCCAGCAGCCAGGGGAGCTCCTATAATTCACCCCTCCACTTT. It is translated as CASSQGSSYNSPLHF.

The rearrangement uses TRBV5-1 and TRBJ2-4; D gene ambiguous. Germline V CDR1 and CDR2: SGHRS, YFSETQ. V dropped 1 base and J dropped 0 bases, with 11 bases sitting between them. CDR3 size: 16 residues. The CDR3, as DNA: TGCGCCAGCAGCTTGAATGCAGTACTAGCCAAAAACATTCAGTACTTC. Protein: CASSLNAVLAKNIQYF.

In its sample, this clonotype was seen a few times. CDR3 loop: CASTFGPGELFF. The CDR3 bases are TGTGCCAGCACATTTGGCCCCGGGGAGCTGTTTTTT. V is TRBV12-3 or TRBV12-4 and J is TRBJ2-2; no clear D gene. The CDR3 has 12 amino acids. Deletions cut 7 bases from V and 6 bases from J, with 9 bases between.

The V and J genes are TRBV20-1 and TRBJ1-2, with D uncertain. The CDR3 contains 12 residues. Germline CDR1 and CDR2: DFQATT and SNEGSKA (reference sequence). Trimming took 6 bases from V and 6 from J, leaving 14 bases between them. CDR3 region: CSASGGRHGYTF. DNA for the CDR3: TGCAGTGCAAGCGGAGGGCGGCATGGCTACACCTTC.

CDR3 protein: CSARDSWIGELFF. The CDR3 DNA is TGCAGTGCTAGAGATTCCTGGATCGGGGAGCTGTTTTTT. J is TRBJ2-2 and V is TRBV20-1; D remains ambiguous. The germline V gene has CDR1 DFQATT and CDR2 SNEGSKA (reference sequence). V gave up 0 bases and J gave up 7 bases, with 9 bases separating them. The CDR3 has 13 amino acids.

Concerning this clonotype itself: Its ends do not fully match the called genes, so a read error is possible. The chain has TRBV7-9 and TRBJ2-1; 9 bases match TRBD2. Germline values: CDR1 SEHNR, CDR2 FQNEAQ (reference sequence). CDR3 length: 16 amino acids. This chain's CDR3 is CASTLISGGYYNEQFF. CDR3 bases: TGTGCCAGCACCTTGATTAGCGGGGGATACTACAATGAGCAGTTTTTC.

The chain combines TRBV28 with TRBJ2-3; TRBD2 matches at 10 bases. There are 16 residues in the CDR3. Losses at the gene ends were 5 bases for V and 5 bases for J; bases not matched to a gene: 10. The V gene's germline CDR1 is MDHEN and CDR2 SYDVKM. The CDR3 spells CASSRTSGEPRDTQYF. The DNA for the CDR3 is TGTGCCAGCAGTCGAACTAGCGGGGAGCCGCGAGATACGCAGTATTTT.

This chain joins TRBV6-5 and TRBJ1-1; the match to TRBD1 covers 8 bases. The CDR3 loop spans 16 amino acids. Per the germline V gene, CDR1 is MNHEY and CDR2 is SVGAGI. Germline trimming cut 2 bases from V and 4 bases from J; bases unmatched to any gene: 9. The DNA of the CDR3 is TGTGCCAGCAGTTACCCAGGACAGGGTATCGTCACTGAAGCTTTCTTT. Amino acids: CASSYPGQGIVTEAFF.

Only a few counts were recorded for this clonotype. The rearrangement links TRBV5-5 to TRBJ2-3; D unclear. Trimming took off 6 bases at V and 6 bases at J, with 11 bases between the two ends. CDR1 SGHKS and CDR2 YYEKEE come from the germline V gene (reference sequence). The length of the CDR3 is 12 residues. As DNA, the CDR3 is TGTGCCAGCACCGCCGCGGCGGATACGCAGTATTTT. The encoded protein is CASTAAADTQYF.

The table lists this clonotype with many counts. The chain links TRBV6-5 to TRBJ2-1; the D is unclear. V lost 0 bases to trimming and J lost 7 bases, with 7 bases between them. The CDR3 totals 13 residues. Germline lookup yields CDR1 MNHEY and CDR2 SVGAGI. CDR3 sequence: CASSYSVGNEQFF. The CDR3 bases are TGTGCCAGCAGTTACTCGGTAGGGAATGAGCAGTTCTTC.

This clonotype was counted a few times. J is TRBJ2-1 and V is TRBV12-3 or TRBV12-4; TRBD1 matches 7 bases. J lost 7 bases, V lost 3 bases, and 6 bases had no gene match. This CDR3 region has 14 residues. CDR3 protein: CASSFNRGVNEQFF. The CDR3 DNA sequence: TGTGCCAGCAGTTTCAACAGGGGTGTAAATGAGCAGTTCTTC.